This TCR beta chain was sequenced in a study of T cell responses to AZD1222 COVID-19 vaccine. Here immunoSEQ multiplex PCR was the method, and the copy in TCRdb shows in-frame clones only, minus some. The sample comprises around 83,000 clones, 90% of which are singletons, and 5% to 5.5% rests with the top ten. Points from the study as a whole: Repertoires were sampled only after the peak T cell response. Clonal diversity may have been underestimated in mostly white British donors. Only a handful of AZD1222 recipients were seropositive at baseline.

Points on this clone: As yet, its antigen is unknown.

Investigators merged groups given second doses at roughly 4 or roughly 12 weeks. Germline V gene sequence: CDR1 SGHNT, CDR2 YYREEE (reference sequence). V lost 4 bases, J lost 4 bases, and 10 bases stayed unmatched. The CDR3 runs to 15 residues. The starting material was peripheral blood, obtained 28 days after the second AZD1222 dose. The receptor was derived from an adult who received the AZD1222 COVID-19 vaccine. The chain has TRBV5-4 and TRBJ1-1; 7 bases match TRBD1. The CDR3 DNA is TGTGCCAGCAGCCCCAAGGAGGGGGCAGGCACTGAAGCTTTCTTT. Translation: CASSPKEGAGTEAFF. The full variable domain, in which reference TRBV5-4 and TRBJ1-1 provide the parts outside the CDR3, is ETGVTQSPTHLIKTRGQQVTLRCSSQSGHNTVSWYQQALGQGPQFIFQYYREEENGRGNFPPRFSGLQFPNYSSELNVNALELDDSALYLCASSPKEGAGTEAFFGQGTRLTVV.